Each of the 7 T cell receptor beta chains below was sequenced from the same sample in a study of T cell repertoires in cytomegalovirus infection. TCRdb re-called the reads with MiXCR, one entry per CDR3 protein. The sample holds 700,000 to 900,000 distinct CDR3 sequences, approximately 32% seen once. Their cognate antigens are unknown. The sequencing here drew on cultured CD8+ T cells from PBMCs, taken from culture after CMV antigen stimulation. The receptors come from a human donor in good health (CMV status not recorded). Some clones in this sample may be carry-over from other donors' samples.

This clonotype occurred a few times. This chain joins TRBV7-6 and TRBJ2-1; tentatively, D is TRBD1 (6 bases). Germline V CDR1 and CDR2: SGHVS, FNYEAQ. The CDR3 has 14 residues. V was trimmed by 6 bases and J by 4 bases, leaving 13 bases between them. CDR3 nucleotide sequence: TGTGCCAGCAGGGTGACAGGACCTTACAATGAGCAGTTCTTC. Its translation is CASRVTGPYNEQFF.

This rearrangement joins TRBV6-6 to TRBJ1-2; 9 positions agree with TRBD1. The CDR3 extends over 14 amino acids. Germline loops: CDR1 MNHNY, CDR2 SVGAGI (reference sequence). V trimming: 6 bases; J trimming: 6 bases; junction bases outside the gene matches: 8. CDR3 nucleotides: TGTGCCAGCAGATTCCGGGACAGGGTGCATGGCTACACCTTC. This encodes CASRFRDRVHGYTF.

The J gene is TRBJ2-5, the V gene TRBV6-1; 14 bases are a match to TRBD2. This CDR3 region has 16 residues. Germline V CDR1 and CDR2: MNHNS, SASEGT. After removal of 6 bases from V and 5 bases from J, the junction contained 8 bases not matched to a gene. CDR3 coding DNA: TGTGCCAGCAGGTGGACTAGCGGGGGGCCCTTTGAGACCCAGTACTTC. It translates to CASRWTSGGPFETQYF.

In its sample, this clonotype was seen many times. The CDR3 reads CASSLGGGSGEKLFF. CDR3 in DNA: TGTGCCAGCAGCTTGGGAGGGGGATCGGGAGAAAAACTGTTTTTT. The chain couples TRBV5-6 to TRBJ1-4, with D maybe TRBD1 (6 bases). CDR1 and CDR2 (germline): SGHDT, YYEEEE. This CDR3 has 15 residues. V was cut by 0 bases and J by 8 bases, with 14 bases left in between.

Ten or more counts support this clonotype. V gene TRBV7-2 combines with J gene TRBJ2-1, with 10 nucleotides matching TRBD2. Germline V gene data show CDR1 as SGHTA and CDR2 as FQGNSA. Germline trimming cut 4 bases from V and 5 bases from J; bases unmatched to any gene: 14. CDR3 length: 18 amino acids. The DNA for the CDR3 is TGTGCCAGCAGCTCCTGGAGTAGCGGGGGGTGGGGGGACAATGAGCAGTTCTTC. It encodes CASSSWSSGGWGDNEQFF. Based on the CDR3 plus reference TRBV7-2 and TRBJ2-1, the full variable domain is GAGVSQSPSNKVTEKGKDVELRCDPISGHTALYWYRQSLGQGLEFLIYFQGNSAPDKSGLPSDRFSAERTGGSVSTLTIQRTQQEDSAVYLCASSSWSSGGWGDNEQFFGPGTRLTVL.

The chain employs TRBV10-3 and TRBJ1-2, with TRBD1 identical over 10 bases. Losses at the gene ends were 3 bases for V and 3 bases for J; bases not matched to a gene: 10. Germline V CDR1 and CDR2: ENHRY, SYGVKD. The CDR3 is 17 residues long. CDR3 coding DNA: TGTGCCATCAGTGAAACCCTGACAGGGGGCAGGGACTATGGCTACACCTTC. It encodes CAISETLTGGRDYGYTF.

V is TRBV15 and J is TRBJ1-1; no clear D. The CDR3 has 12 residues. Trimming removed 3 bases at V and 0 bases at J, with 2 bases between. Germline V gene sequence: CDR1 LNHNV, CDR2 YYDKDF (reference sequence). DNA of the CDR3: TGTGCCACCAGCAGGGTGAACACTGAAGCTTTCTTT. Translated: CATSRVNTEAFF.